Listed below are T cell receptor beta chains from one sample, sequenced in a study of regulatory T cells in long-lasting Graves disease. MiXCR, applied by TCRdb to the multiplex PCR reads, yields one record per CDR3 protein. The sample holds 580,000 or so distinct CDR3 sequences, more than 15% seen once. The same sample was also studied in work on T cells in Graves' hyperthyroidism and ophthalmopathy.

The specimen was peripheral blood mononuclear cells (PBMCs), collected at new diagnosis, from a patient treated with antithyroid drugs. The receptors were sampled from a man aged 18 to 30 with Graves disease. Each CDR3 is given without its conserved first and last residue. Only part of the rows carry a size: once, few, many, or a class if the clone is expanded.

TRBJ2-1 | NA | TRBV4-1 | ASSQGVHYNEQF
TRBJ2-1 | once | TRBV15 | ATSSLGGRGNEQF
TRBJ2-1 | many | TRBV7-9 | ASSLTPGTGEQF
TRBJ2-5 | many | TRBV20-1 | SARGGGRGTQY
TRBJ2-3 | once | TRBV12-3/TRBV12-4 | ASSTPPSDTQY
TRBJ1-1 | many | TRBV27 | ASTANPVTTEAF
TRBJ2-2 | NA | TRBV27 | ASSMVAGVGNTGELF
TRBJ1-2 | NA | TRBV20-1 | SASSRGSYGYT
TRBJ1-6 | many | TRBV2 | ASSGLTGQSPLH
TRBJ2-7 | NA | TRBV28 | ASSSRDRGRAYEQY
TRBJ2-7 | NA | TRBV7-6 | ASSLANAYERY
TRBJ1-2 | NA | TRBV4-1 | ASSQESQALYGYT
TRBJ1-5 | NA | TRBV9 | ASSVDVGGSQPQH
TRBJ2-7 | many | TRBV6-2/TRBV6-3 | ATAINPPGLAGRQY
TRBJ2-7 | NA | TRBV4-1 | ASSHRGTSGGTYEQY
TRBJ2-1 | few | TRBV29-1 | GVGTSGNNEQF
TRBJ1-1 | many | TRBV12-3/TRBV12-4 | ASSWAWESEAF
TRBJ2-1 | few | TRBV11-2 | ASSSGLGTAVEEQF
TRBJ2-3 | many | TRBV11-2 | ASSETGFHQY
TRBJ1-4 | many | TRBV12-3/TRBV12-4 | ASREDLNEKLF
TRBJ2-5 | many | TRBV6-5 | ASSSLGDPQETQY
TRBJ2-3 | many | TRBV27 | ASSLSSFGTDTQY
TRBJ2-3 | few | TRBV14 | ASSQDPAGGIDTQY
TRBJ2-5 | NA | TRBV10-2 | ASSRSTSGRASETQY
TRBJ1-5 | NA | TRBV20-1 | SARGQENQPQH
TRBJ2-7 | few | TRBV9 | ASSPRGTAGAYEQY
TRBJ2-3 | NA | TRBV4-1 | ASSQARGLEADTQY
TRBJ2-7 | many | TRBV6-1 | ASSKGTSGPAQQY
TRBJ2-3 | many | TRBV7-8 | ASSLGGTSGSNTDTQY
TRBJ2-2 | NA | TRBV27 | ASSPAGVNTGELF
TRBJ2-5 | many | TRBV12-3/TRBV12-4 | ASSLYGGETQY
TRBJ1-1 | many | TRBV12-3/TRBV12-4 | ASSPGQGRSGGGEAF
TRBJ2-7 | many | TRBV20-1 | SARDHSSYEQY
TRBJ1-1 | many | TRBV20-1 | SARQDRGLLGTTEAF
TRBJ2-2 | NA | TRBV19 | ASRRPGGAGELF
TRBJ2-1 | many | TRBV18 | ASSPDRVYNEQF
TRBJ1-5 | many | TRBV2 | ASRGSQGKQPQH
TRBJ2-2 | many | TRBV9 | ASSLDSGRITGELF
TRBJ2-3 | many | TRBV7-8 | ASSLARADTQY
TRBJ2-4 | few | TRBV4-1 | ASSQASDGAKNIQY
TRBJ2-2 | few | TRBV10-3 | ATGASPPNTGELF
TRBJ2-2 | few | TRBV27 | ASSSLDRANTGELF
TRBJ2-7 | NA | TRBV7-3 | ASSPGPTGEQY
TRBJ2-7 | many | TRBV2 | ASSEARYEQY
TRBJ2-2 | many | TRBV30 | AWSTQGAGELF
TRBJ2-7 | many | TRBV20-1 | SARDLGRVL
TRBJ2-5 | few | TRBV20-1 | SARAVQGGRETQY
TRBJ2-1 | many | TRBV11-2 | ASSLNSNEQF
TRBJ1-2 | many | TRBV30 | AWREAGGNGYT
TRBJ2-7 | many | TRBV11-2 | ASSFLAARGHEQY
TRBJ2-2 | few | TRBV10-2 | ASSDSSGELF
TRBJ1-5 | NA | TRBV25-1 | ASTTGLDQPQH
TRBJ2-1 | NA | TRBV30 | AWSVCLGRAHNEQF
TRBJ1-2 | many | TRBV27 | ASSLGGTNYGYT